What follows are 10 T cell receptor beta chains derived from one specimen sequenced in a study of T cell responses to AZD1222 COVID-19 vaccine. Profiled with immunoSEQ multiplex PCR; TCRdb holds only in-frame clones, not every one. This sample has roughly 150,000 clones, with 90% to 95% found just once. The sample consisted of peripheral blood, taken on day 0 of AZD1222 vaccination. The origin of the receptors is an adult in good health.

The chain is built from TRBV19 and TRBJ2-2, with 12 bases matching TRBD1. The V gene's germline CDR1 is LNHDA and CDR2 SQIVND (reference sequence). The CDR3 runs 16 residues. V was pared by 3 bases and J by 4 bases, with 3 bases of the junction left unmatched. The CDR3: CASSIGTGGVTGELFF. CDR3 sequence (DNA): TGTGCCAGTAGTATCGGGACAGGGGGCGTCACCGGGGAGCTGTTTTTT.

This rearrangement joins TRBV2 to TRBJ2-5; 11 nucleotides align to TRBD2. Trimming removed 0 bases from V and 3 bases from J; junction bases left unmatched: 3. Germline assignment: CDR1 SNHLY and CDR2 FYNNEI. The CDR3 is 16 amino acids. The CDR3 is CASSEALTSGKETQYF. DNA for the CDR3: TGTGCCAGCAGTGAAGCGCTGACTAGCGGGAAAGAGACCCAGTACTTC.

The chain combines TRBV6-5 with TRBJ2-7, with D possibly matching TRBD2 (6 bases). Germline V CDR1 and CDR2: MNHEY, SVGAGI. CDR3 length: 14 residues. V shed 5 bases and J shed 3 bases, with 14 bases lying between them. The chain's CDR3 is CASSSLREDYEQYF. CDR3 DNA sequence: TGTGCCAGCAGTAGTTTGAGGGAGGACTACGAGCAGTACTTC.

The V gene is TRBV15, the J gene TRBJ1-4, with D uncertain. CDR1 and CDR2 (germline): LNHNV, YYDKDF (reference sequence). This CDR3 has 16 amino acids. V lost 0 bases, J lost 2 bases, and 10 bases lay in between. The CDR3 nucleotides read TGTGCCACCAGCAGAGATCGGCGGACCACTAATGAAAAACTGTTTTTT. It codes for CATSRDRRTTNEKLFF.

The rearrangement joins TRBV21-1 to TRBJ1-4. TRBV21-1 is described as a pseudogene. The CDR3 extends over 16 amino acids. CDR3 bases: TGTGCCAGCAGCATTGGGGGAGGGCACGGTAATGAAAAACTGTTTTTT. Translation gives CASSIGGGHGNEKLFF.

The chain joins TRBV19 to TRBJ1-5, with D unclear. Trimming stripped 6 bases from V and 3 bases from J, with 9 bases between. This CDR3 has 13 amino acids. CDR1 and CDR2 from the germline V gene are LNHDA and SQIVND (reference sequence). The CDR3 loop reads CASRERANQPQHF. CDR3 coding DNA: TGTGCCAGTAGGGAAAGGGCCAATCAGCCCCAGCATTTT.

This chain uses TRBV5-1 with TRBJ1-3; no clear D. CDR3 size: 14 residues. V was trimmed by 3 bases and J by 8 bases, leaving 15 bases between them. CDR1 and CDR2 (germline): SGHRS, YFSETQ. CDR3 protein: CASSSRMGADTIYF. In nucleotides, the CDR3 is TGCGCCAGCAGCTCCCGGATGGGAGCGGACACCATATATTTT.

The CDR3 sequence: CSVEEGKLFF. For the CDR3, the DNA is TGCAGCGTTGAAGAAGGAAAACTGTTTTTT. This chain links TRBV29-1 with TRBJ1-4; D not certain. V was pared by 0 bases and J by 10 bases, with 3 bases between. The germline V gene has CDR1 SQVTM and CDR2 ANQGSEA. The CDR3 covers 10 residues.

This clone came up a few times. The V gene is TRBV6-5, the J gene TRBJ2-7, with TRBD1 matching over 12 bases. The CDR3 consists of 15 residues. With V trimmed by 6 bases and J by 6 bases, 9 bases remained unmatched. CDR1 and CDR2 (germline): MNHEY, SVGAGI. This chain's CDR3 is CASSPRGTGGIEQYF. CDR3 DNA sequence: TGTGCCAGCAGCCCAAGGGGGACAGGGGGCATCGAGCAGTACTTC.

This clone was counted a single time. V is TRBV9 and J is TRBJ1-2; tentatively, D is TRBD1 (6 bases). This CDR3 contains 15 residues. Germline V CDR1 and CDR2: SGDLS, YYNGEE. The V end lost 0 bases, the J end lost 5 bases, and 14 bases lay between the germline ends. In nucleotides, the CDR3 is TGTGCCAGCAGCGTAGGTGGGGGGCCCACTTATGGCTACACCTTC. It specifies CASSVGGGPTYGYTF.